This is a list of T cell receptor beta chains from one sample in a study of T cell changes during pregnancy in multiple sclerosis. Profiling relied on immunoSEQ multiplex PCR, and the TCRdb table lists in-frame clones only, not all of them. Of about 40,000 clones detected, about 94% appear once; the ten largest clones hold less than 2%. Sequencing used peripheral blood, obtained in the third trimester of pregnancy. The source is a female donor with multiple sclerosis, enrolled in a pregnancy study. Each CDR3 is given with its conserved first and last residue. A D gene is named only where the DNA matches it firmly. The size entry is marked missing in some rows and otherwise reads once, few, many or a size class.

CDR3 length	clone size	D gene	V gene	J gene	CDR3 protein	CDR3 DNA
15	NA	TRBD2	TRBV10-3	TRBJ2-5	CAIRGDSGIQETQYF	TGTGCCATCAGGGGCGATAGCGGGATACAAGAGACCCAGTACTTC
15	NA	TRBD1	TRBV7-9	TRBJ1-1	CASSFNRGLKPEAFF	TGTGCCAGCAGCTTCAACAGGGGTTTGAAACCTGAAGCTTTCTTT
17	NA	TRBD1	TRBV14	TRBJ2-7	CASNQKMTGTGWCEQYF	TGTGCCAGCAACCAAAAGATGACCGGGACAGGGTGGTGTGAGCAGTACTTC
14	once	TRBD1	TRBV6-5	TRBJ1-1	CASSRKTGAIEAFF	TGTGCCAGCAGCCGGAAGACAGGGGCCATTGAAGCTTTCTTT
14	NA	TRBD1	TRBV5-1	TRBJ1-2	CASSLGQGDYGYTF	TGCGCCAGCAGCTTGGGGCAGGGGGACTATGGCTACACCTTC
16	NA	TRBD1	TRBV5-1	TRBJ1-1	CASSGRVGQGASEAFF	TGCGCCAGCAGCGGCCGGGTGGGACAGGGGGCGTCTGAAGCTTTCTTT
14	NA	TRBD2	TRBV11-3	TRBJ2-7	CASSLVAGAYEQYF	TGTGCCAGCAGCTTAGTCGCGGGGGCCTACGAGCAGTACTTC
17	NA	TRBD2	TRBV7-9	TRBJ2-1	CASSLALTSGSYNEQFF	TGTGCCAGCAGCTTAGCCCTAACTAGCGGTAGTTACAATGAGCAGTTCTTC
14	NA	NA	TRBV6-1	TRBJ1-1	CASRPKWGPTEAFF	TGTGCCAGCAGGCCAAAATGGGGCCCCACTGAAGCTTTCTTT
15	NA	NA	TRBV29-1	TRBJ2-2	CSVGAGSSNTGELFF	TGCAGCGTTGGGGCCGGCAGCTCGAACACCGGGGAGCTGTTTTTT
11	NA	NA	TRBV7-3	TRBJ2-7	CASSVPREQYF	TGTGCCAGCAGCGTACCGAGAGAGCAGTACTTC
14	NA	TRBD1	TRBV12-5	TRBJ1-1	CASGLGTVNTEAFF	TGTGCTAGTGGTCTCGGGACAGTGAACACTGAAGCTTTCTTT
16	NA	TRBD2	TRBV15	TRBJ2-5	CATSRELTGRVRTQYF	TGTGCCACCAGCAGAGAGCTAACGGGGAGGGTCAGGACCCAGTACTTC
15	once	NA	TRBV28	TRBJ2-7	CASSLPEAGPYEQYF	TGTGCCAGCAGTTTGCCGGAAGCGGGCCCCTACGAGCAGTACTTC
14	NA	TRBD2	TRBV2	TRBJ2-1	CASSRTSGRGEQFF	TGTGCCAGCAGTAGGACTAGCGGGAGAGGTGAGCAGTTCTTC
15	NA	NA	TRBV5-6	TRBJ1-4	CASSLLAGDGEKLFF	TGTGCCAGCAGCTTGCTAGCTGGCGATGGGGAAAAACTGTTTTTT
13	few	TRBD2	TRBV6-1	TRBJ2-3	CASSERETDTQYF	TGTGCCAGCAGTGAGCGGGAGACAGATACGCAGTATTTT
14	NA	NA	TRBV7-2	TRBJ1-5	CASSFSVADQPQHF	TGTGCCAGCAGCTTCAGTGTTGCTGATCAGCCCCAGCATTTT
14	NA	TRBD1	TRBV18	TRBJ1-1	CASSMGQGLFKAFF	TGTGCCAGCTCAATGGGACAGGGGCTCTTTAAAGCTTTCTTT
19	NA	NA	TRBV27	TRBJ1-4	CASSYSGLGLGTNKEKLFF	TGTGCCAGCAGTTATTCGGGTCTTGGGTTGGGGACAAATAAAGAAAAACTGTTTTTT
14	NA	TRBD2	TRBV6-1	TRBJ2-1	CASSEASGRHEQFF	TGTGCCAGCAGTGAAGCTAGCGGGAGGCATGAGCAGTTCTTC
15	once	NA	TRBV2	TRBJ1-6	CASRLLTGNNSPLHF	TGTGCCAGCAGACTACTAACAGGGAATAATTCACCCCTCCACTTT
16	NA	TRBD2	TRBV19	TRBJ2-7	CASSMGLAGYEYEQYF	TGTGCCAGTAGTATGGGACTAGCGGGCTATGAGTACGAGCAGTACTTC
13	NA	NA	TRBV5-1	TRBJ1-2	CASSPDRTYGYTF	TGCGCCAGCAGCCCCGACAGGACGTATGGCTACACCTTC
14	NA	NA	TRBV9	TRBJ2-7	CASSARQDTYEQYF	TGTGCCAGCAGCGCCCGACAGGACACCTACGAGCAGTACTTC
15	once	NA	TRBV6-5	TRBJ1-1	CASSYSRGFSTEAFF	TGTGCCAGCAGTTACTCGAGGGGGTTTAGCACTGAAGCTTTCTTT
16	NA	NA	TRBV4-2	TRBJ2-7	CASSQESQGVFYEQYF	TGTGCCAGCAGCCAAGAATCTCAAGGGGTATTCTACGAGCAGTACTTC
13	NA	NA	TRBV6-5	TRBJ2-7	CASSYSGLYEQYF	TGTGCCAGCAGTTACTCGGGGCTGTACGAGCAGTACTTC
15	once	TRBD1	TRBV18	TRBJ1-5	CASSPGTGGVQPQHF	TGTGCCAGCTCACCAGGGACAGGGGGCGTTCAGCCCCAGCATTTT
15	NA	NA	TRBV19	TRBJ2-7	CASSIASGKRSEQYF	TGTGCCAGTAGTATCGCTTCCGGGAAAAGGAGCGAGCAGTACTTC
14	NA	NA	TRBV7-8	TRBJ1-5	CASKNPGQNQPQHF	TGTGCCAGCAAAAATCCGGGACAAAATCAGCCCCAGCATTTT
15	NA	TRBD2	TRBV28	TRBJ2-1	CASSSPGLADNEQFF	TGTGCCAGCAGTTCCCCGGGACTAGCGGACAATGAGCAGTTCTTC
15	NA	TRBD1	TRBV13	TRBJ2-7	CASSPGGTGIYEQYF	TGTGCCAGCAGCCCCGGTGGGACAGGTATCTACGAGCAGTACTTC
16	NA	TRBD1	TRBV6-6	TRBJ2-6	CASRRTGPSGANVLTF	TGTGCCAGCAGGCGGACAGGTCCCTCTGGGGCCAACGTCCTGACTTTC
17	NA	TRBD2	TRBV5-1	TRBJ2-5	CASSSGLAGGIQETQYF	TGCGCCAGCAGCTCGGGACTAGCGGGAGGAATACAAGAGACCCAGTACTTC
14	NA	NA	TRBV6-6	TRBJ1-5	CASSSPTEGQPQHF	TGTGCCAGCAGTTCCCCGACGGAGGGGCAGCCCCAGCATTTT
16	NA	TRBD1	TRBV18	TRBJ1-4	CASSPRRGDQGEKLFF	TGTGCCAGCTCACCCCGCAGGGGGGATCAGGGTGAAAAACTGTTTTTT
15	NA	NA	TRBV6-1	TRBJ1-1	CASSPAGSSNTEAFF	TGTGCCAGCAGTCCCGCGGGGAGTTCGAACACTGAAGCTTTCTTT
17	NA	NA	TRBV5-1	TRBJ2-3	CASSLFEPSLSSDTQYF	TGCGCCAGCAGCTTGTTTGAGCCATCCCTTTCGTCAGATACGCAGTATTTT
14	NA	TRBD2	TRBV7-9	TRBJ2-3	CASSSGQYTDTQYF	TGTGCCAGCTCTAGCGGTCAATACACAGATACGCAGTATTTT
14	NA	TRBD1	TRBV5-6	TRBJ2-3	CASSPGQGADTQYF	TGTGCCAGCAGCCCGGGACAGGGAGCAGATACGCAGTATTTT
15	NA	TRBD1	TRBV19	TRBJ1-2	CASSIDRGFGYGYTF	TGTGCCAGTAGTATCGACAGGGGATTCGGCTATGGCTACACCTTC
15	NA	NA	TRBV9	TRBJ1-2	CASSALDTNSYGYTF	TGTGCCAGCAGCGCCCTGGACACCAACAGCTATGGCTACACCTTC
14	once	NA	TRBV5-5	TRBJ2-5	CASSLRPSVETQYF	TGTGCCAGCAGCTTGCGGCCTAGCGTGGAGACCCAGTACTTC
13	few	NA	TRBV2	TRBJ2-7	CASSEELVSGQYF	TGTGCCAGCAGTGAAGAACTGGTTTCGGGGCAGTACTTC
19	NA	TRBD1	TRBV19	TRBJ1-5	CASSLHLDRADYSNQPQHF	TGTGCCAGTAGTTTACATCTAGACAGGGCGGATTATAGCAATCAGCCCCAGCATTTT
13	NA	NA	TRBV27	TRBJ1-2	CASSLSVDYGYTF	TGTGCCAGCAGTTTAAGCGTGGACTATGGCTACACCTTC
15	NA	NA	TRBV4-3	TRBJ2-6	CASSQGGAGANVLTF	TGCGCCAGCAGCCAAGGGGGCGCTGGGGCCAACGTCCTGACTTTC
14	few	TRBD1	TRBV6-1	TRBJ2-1	CASRYRDSNNEQFF	TGTGCCAGCAGATACAGGGACAGCAACAATGAGCAGTTCTTC
11	NA	TRBD1	TRBV20-1	TRBJ2-7	CSAEDRAEQYF	TGCAGTGCTGAAGACAGGGCGGAGCAGTACTTC
15	NA	TRBD2	TRBV28	TRBJ2-7	CASSRTSGRQHEQYF	TGTGCCAGCAGCAGGACTAGCGGGAGACAACACGAGCAGTACTTC
15	NA	NA	TRBV11-3	TRBJ2-3	CASSFLPPPTDTQYF	TGTGCCAGCAGCTTTCTCCCTCCCCCGACAGATACGCAGTATTTT
15	NA	NA	TRBV6-1	TRBJ1-5	CASSEAGGYTQPQHF	TGTGCCAGCAGTGAAGCAGGGGGTTATACTCAGCCCCAGCATTTT
15	NA	TRBD1	TRBV7-7	TRBJ1-4	CASRQGVSTNEKLFF	TGTGCTAGCAGGCAGGGGGTATCAACTAATGAAAAACTGTTTTTT
17	NA	TRBD1	TRBV7-9	TRBJ1-4	CASSLGTGSATNEKLFF	TGTGCCAGCAGCTTAGGGACAGGTTCTGCAACTAATGAAAAACTGTTTTTT
16	NA	TRBD1	TRBV25-1	TRBJ1-2	CASSEPLDRGGYGYTF	TGTGCCAGCAGTGAACCTTTGGACAGGGGTGGCTATGGCTACACCTTC